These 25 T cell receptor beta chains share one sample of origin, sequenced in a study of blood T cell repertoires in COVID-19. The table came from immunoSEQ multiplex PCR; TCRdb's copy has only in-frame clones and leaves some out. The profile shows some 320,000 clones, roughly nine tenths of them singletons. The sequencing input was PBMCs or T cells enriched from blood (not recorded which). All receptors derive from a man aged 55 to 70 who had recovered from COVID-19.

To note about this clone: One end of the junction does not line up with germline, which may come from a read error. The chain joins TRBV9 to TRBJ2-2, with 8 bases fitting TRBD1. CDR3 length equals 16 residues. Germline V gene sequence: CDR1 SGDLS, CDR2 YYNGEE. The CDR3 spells CASTVGQGPLTGELFF. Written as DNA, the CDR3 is TGTGCCAGCACCGTAGGACAGGGACCACTCACCGGGGAGCTGTTTTTT.

The CDR3 region is CASRLTGANTGELFF. CDR3 DNA sequence: TGTGCCAGTAGGCTTACAGGGGCCAACACCGGGGAGCTGTTTTTT. This chain joins TRBV19 and TRBJ2-2; the match to TRBD1 covers 7 bases. The CDR3 is 15 amino acids. The germline CDR1 and CDR2 sequences are LNHDA and SQIVND (reference sequence). The ends lost 6 bases at V and 2 bases at J; junction bases unmatched: 6.

CDR3 region: CASSSTLAGSNEQFF. The CDR3 DNA is TGTGCCAGCAGTTCCACCTTAGCGGGATCGAATGAGCAGTTCTTC. The chain employs TRBV6-5 and TRBJ2-1, with 8 bases matching TRBD2. Per germline, CDR1 MNHEY and CDR2 SVGAGI. This CDR3 comprises 15 residues. Unmatched junction bases numbered 9, after V lost 4 bases and J lost 7 bases.

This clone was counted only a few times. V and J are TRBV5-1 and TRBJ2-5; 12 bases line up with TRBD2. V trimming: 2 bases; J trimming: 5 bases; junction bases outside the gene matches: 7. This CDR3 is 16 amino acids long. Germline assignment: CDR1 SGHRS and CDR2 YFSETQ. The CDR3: CASSFQLAGGSETQYF. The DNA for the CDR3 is TGCGCCAGCAGCTTTCAACTAGCGGGAGGATCGGAGACCCAGTACTTC.

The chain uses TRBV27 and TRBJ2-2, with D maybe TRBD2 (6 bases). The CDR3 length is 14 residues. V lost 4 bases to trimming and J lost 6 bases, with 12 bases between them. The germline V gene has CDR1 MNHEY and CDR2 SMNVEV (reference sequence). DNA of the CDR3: TGTGCCAGCAGTTCTAGCGTCCGGGCCGGGGAGCTGTTTTTT. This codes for CASSSSVRAGELFF.

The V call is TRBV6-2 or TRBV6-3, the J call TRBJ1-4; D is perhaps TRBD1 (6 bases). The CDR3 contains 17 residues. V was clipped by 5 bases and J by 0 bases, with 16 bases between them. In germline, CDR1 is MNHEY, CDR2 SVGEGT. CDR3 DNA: TGTGCCAGCAGTCTGCGATCAAAGGGGGCAACTAATGAAAAACTGTTTTTT. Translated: CASSLRSKGATNEKLFF.

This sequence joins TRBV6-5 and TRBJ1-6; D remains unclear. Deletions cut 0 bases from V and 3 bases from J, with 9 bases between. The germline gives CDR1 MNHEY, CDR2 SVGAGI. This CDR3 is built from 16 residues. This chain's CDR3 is CASSYSPRSYNSPLHF. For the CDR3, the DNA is TGTGCCAGCAGTTACTCTCCGCGGAGCTATAATTCACCCCTCCACTTT.

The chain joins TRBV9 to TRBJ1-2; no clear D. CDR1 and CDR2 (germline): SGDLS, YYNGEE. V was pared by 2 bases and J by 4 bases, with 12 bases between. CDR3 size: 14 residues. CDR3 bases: TGTGCCAGCAGCGTCGAGCACGCCGCCTATGGCTACACCTTC. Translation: CASSVEHAAYGYTF. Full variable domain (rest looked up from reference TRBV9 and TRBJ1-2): DSGVTQTPKHLITATGQRVTLRCSPRSGDLSVYWYQQSLDQGLQFLIQYYNGEERAKGNILERFSAQQFPDLHSELNLSSLELGDSALYFCASSVEHAAYGYTFGSGTRLTVV.

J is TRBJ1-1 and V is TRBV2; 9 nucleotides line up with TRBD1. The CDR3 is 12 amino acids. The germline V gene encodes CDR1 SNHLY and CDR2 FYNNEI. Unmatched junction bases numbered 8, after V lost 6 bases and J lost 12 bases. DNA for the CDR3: TGTGCCAGCAGGGACCCGGGACAGGGTCCTTTCTTT. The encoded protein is CASRDPGQGPFF.

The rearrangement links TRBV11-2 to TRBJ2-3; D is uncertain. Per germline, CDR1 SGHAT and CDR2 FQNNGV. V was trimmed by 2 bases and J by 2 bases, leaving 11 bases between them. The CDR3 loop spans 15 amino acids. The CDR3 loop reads CASSLTSPYTDTQYF. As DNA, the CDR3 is TGTGCCAGCAGCTTAACCAGTCCTTACACAGATACGCAGTATTTT. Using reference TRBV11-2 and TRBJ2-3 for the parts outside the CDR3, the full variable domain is EAGVAQSPRYKIIEKRQSVAFWCNPISGHATLYWYQQILGQGPKLLIQFQNNGVVDDSQLPKDRFSAERLKGVDSTLKIQPAKLEDSAVYLCASSLTSPYTDTQYFGPGTRLTVL.

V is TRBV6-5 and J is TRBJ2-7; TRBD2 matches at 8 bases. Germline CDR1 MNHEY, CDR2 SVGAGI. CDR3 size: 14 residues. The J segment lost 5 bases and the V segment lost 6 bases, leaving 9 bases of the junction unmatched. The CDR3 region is CASSTRTSLHEQYF. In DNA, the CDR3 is TGTGCCAGCAGCACCCGGACTAGCCTCCACGAGCAGTACTTC.

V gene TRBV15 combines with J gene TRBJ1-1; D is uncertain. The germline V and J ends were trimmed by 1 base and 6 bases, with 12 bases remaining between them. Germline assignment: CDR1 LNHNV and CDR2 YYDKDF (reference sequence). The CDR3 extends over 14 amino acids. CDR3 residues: CATSRARRSAEAFF. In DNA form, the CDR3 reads TGTGCCACCAGCAGAGCCAGGAGGAGCGCTGAAGCTTTCTTT.

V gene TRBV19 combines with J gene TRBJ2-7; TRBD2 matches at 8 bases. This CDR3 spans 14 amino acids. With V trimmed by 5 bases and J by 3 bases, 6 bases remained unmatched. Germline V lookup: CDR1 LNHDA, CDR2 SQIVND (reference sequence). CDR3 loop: CASSPGLGNYEQYF. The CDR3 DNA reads TGTGCCAGTAGTCCGGGACTAGGAAACTACGAGCAGTACTTC. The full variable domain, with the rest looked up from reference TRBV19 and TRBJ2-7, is DGGITQSPKYLFRKEGQNVTLSCEQNLNHDAMYWYRQDPGQGLRLIYYSQIVNDFQKGDIAEGYSVSREKKESFPLTVTSAQKNPTAFYLCASSPGLGNYEQYFGPGTRLTVT.

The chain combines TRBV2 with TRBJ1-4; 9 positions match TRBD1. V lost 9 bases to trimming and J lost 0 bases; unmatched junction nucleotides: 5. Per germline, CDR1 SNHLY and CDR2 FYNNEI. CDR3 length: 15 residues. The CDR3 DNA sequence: TGTGCCAGTCGACAGGGGGGGACAACTAATGAAAAACTGTTTTTT. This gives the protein CASRQGGTTNEKLFF.

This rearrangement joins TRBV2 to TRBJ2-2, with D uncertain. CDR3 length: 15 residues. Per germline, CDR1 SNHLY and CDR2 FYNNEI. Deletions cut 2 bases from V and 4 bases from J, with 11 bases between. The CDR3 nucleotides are TGTGCCAGCAGTGAACTGGGCGTGAGCACCGGGGAGCTGTTTTTT. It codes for CASSELGVSTGELFF.

The CDR3 nucleotides read TGTGCCAGTAGTGCCCGTGCGAGGGACTATAATTCACCCCTCCACTTT. Translation: CASSARARDYNSPLHF. The J gene is TRBJ1-6, the V gene TRBV19; D ambiguous. Trimming stripped 5 bases from V and 3 bases from J, with 14 bases between. The germline V gene has CDR1 LNHDA and CDR2 SQIVND (reference sequence). The CDR3 extends over 16 amino acids.

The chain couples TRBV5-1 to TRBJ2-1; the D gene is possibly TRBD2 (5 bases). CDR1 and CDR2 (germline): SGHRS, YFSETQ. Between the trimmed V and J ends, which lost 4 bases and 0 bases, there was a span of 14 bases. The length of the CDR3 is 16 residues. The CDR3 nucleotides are TGCGCCAGCAGCCCCATGACGGGAAGCTCCTACAATGAGCAGTTCTTC. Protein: CASSPMTGSSYNEQFF.

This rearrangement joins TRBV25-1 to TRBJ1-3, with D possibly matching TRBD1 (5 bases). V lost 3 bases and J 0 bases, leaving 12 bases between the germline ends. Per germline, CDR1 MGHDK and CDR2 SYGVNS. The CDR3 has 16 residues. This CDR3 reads CASSDFPDSSGNTIYF. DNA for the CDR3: TGTGCCAGCAGTGATTTTCCCGACAGCTCTGGAAACACCATATATTTT.

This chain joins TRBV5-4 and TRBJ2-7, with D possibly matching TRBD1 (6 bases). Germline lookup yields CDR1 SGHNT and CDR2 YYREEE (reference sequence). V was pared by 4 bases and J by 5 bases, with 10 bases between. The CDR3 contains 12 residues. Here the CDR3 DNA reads TGTGCCAGCAGCAAAACAGGGAACGAGCAGTACTTC. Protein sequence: CASSKTGNEQYF.

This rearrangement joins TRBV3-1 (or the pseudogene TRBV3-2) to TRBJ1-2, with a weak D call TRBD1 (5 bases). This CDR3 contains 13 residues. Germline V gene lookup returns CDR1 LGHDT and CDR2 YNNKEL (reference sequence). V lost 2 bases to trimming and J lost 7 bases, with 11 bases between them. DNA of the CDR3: TGTGCCAGCAGCCAACTTTCGGGGGTTGGCTACACCTTC. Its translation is CASSQLSGVGYTF.

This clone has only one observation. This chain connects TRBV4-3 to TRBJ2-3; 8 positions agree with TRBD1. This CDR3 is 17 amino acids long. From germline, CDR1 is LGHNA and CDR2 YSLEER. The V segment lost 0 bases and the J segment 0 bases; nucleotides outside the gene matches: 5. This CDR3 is CASSQDWTGQSTDTQYF. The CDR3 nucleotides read TGCGCCAGCAGCCAAGATTGGACAGGGCAAAGCACAGATACGCAGTATTTT.

The CDR3 DNA sequence: TGTGCCAGCAGCCAAGCGGTACAGGGGGCCGGGGTAGATACGCAGTATTTT. Its translation: CASSQAVQGAGVDTQYF. This chain uses TRBV4-2 with TRBJ2-3; 9 bases match TRBD1. V was clipped by 1 base and J by 5 bases; unmatched bases: 10. Germline assignment: CDR1 LGHNA and CDR2 YNFKEQ. The CDR3 is 17 amino acids.

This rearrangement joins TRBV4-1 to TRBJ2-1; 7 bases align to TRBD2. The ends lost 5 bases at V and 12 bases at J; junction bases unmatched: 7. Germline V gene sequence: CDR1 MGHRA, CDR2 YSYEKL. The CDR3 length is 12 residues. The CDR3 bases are TGCGCCAGCAGCGAGAGCGGGATCGGGCAGTTCTTC. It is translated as CASSESGIGQFF.

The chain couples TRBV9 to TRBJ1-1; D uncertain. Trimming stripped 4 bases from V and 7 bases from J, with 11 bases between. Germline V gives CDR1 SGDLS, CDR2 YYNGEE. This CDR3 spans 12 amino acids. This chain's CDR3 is CASSPYRGEAFF. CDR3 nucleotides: TGTGCCAGCAGCCCTTATCGGGGTGAAGCTTTCTTT.

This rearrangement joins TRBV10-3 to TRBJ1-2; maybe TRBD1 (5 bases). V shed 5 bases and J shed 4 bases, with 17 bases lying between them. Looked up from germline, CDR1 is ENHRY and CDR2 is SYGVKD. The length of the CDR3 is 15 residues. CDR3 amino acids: CAISTQKTAIYGYTF. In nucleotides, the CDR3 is TGTGCCATCAGTACGCAAAAGACAGCAATCTATGGCTACACCTTC.